The sequence of this T cell receptor beta chain was determined in a study of T cell clonality in common variable immunodeficiency. The germline V gene encodes CDR1 SGHAT and CDR2 FQNNGV. The CDR3 has 14 amino acids. Sequencing input was equivalent genomic DNA from CVID and controls. TCRdb's table, derived via immunoSEQ multiplex PCR, lists solely in-frame clones and lacks some. Singletons are absent from the sample, which has about 52,000 clones. This clone was seen a few times. What it binds is unknown. The read is 3 residues too short to cover the CDR3 end, so that end is filled in from the germline J gene. Study-wide results and caveats: Fewer TCRbeta clones were shared among CVID subjects than controls. Reportedly, TCR beta sequences from common variable immunodeficiency showed fewer deletions and N-nucleotide insertions. CVID subjects showed higher TCRbeta clonality than healthy controls.

The TCR originated in a person between 18 and 75 years old in good health. Source material: peripheral blood mononuclear cells. This rearrangement joins TRBV11-2 to TRBJ2-3; 10 nucleotides line up with TRBD2. The chain's CDR3 is CASSFGTSEETQYF. The DNA read from the CDR3 is TGTGCCAGCAGCTTCGGGACTAGCGAAGAGACG.